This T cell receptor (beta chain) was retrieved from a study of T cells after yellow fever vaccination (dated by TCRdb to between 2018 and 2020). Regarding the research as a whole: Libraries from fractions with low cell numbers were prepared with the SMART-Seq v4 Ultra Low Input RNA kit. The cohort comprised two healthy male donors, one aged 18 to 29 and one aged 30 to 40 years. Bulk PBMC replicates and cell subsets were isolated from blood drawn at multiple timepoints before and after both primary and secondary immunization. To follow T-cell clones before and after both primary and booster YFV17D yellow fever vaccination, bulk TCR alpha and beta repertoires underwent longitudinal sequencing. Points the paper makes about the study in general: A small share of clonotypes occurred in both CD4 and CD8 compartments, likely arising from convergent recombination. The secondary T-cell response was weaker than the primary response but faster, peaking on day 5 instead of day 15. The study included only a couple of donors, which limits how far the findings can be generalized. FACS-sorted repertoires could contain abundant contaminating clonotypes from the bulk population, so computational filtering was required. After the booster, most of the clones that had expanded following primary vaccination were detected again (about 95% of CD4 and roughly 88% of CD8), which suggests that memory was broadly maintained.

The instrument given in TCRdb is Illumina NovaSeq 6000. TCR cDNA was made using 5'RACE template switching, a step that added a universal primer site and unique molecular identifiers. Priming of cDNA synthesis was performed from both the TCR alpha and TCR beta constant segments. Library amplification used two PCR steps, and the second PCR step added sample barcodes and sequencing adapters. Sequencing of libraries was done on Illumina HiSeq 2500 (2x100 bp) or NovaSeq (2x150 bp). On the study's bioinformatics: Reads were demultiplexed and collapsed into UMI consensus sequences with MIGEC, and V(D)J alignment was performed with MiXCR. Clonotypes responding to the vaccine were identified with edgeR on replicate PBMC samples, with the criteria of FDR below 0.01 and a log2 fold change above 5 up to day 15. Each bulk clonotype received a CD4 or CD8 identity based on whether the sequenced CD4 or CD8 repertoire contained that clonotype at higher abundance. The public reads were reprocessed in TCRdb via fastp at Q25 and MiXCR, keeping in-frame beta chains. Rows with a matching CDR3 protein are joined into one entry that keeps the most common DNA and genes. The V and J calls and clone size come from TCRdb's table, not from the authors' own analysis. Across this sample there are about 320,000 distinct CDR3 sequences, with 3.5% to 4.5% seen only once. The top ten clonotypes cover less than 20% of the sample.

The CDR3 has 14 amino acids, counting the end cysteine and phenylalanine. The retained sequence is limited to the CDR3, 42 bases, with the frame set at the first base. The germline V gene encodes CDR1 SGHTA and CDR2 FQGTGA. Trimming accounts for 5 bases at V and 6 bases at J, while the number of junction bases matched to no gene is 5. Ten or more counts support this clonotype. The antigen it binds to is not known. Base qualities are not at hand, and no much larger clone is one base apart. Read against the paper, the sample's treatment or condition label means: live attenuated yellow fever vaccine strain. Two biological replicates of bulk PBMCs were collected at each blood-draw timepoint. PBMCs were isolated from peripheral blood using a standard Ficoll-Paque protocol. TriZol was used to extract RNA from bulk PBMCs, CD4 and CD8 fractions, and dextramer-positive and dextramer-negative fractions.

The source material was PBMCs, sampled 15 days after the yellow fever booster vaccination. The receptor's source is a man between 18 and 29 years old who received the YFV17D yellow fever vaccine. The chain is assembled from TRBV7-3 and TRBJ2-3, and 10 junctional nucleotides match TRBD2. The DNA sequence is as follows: TGTGCCAGCAGCCCGGGACTAGCGTACGATACGCAGTATTTT. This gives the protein CASSPGLAYDTQYF.